The 28 T cell receptor beta chains listed next were all sequenced from one sample in a study of blood T cell repertoires in COVID-19. Repertoires were generated with immunoSEQ multiplex PCR, while TCRdb's copy carries only in-frame clones and drops some. The sample has around 140,000 clones, about four fifths seen once. Sequencing was carried out using peripheral blood. These TCRs come from a woman aged 55-70 years with active or convalescent COVID-19.

This chain links TRBV12-3 or TRBV12-4 with TRBJ1-1; D unclear. The CDR3 is 12 amino acids. The V gene lost 6 bases and the J gene lost 1 base, with 6 bases spanning the gap. Written as DNA, the CDR3 is TGTGCCAGCAGCCGGGGGAACACTGAAGCTTTCTTT. This encodes CASSRGNTEAFF.

The chain links TRBV10-1 to TRBJ2-1; the D gene is possibly TRBD1 (5 bases). Germline V CDR1 and CDR2: WNHNN, SYGVQD (reference sequence). Deletions cut 3 bases from V and 8 bases from J, with 8 bases between. CDR3 size: 12 residues. CDR3 in DNA: TGCGCCAGCAGTGAAGCAGGGCATGAGCAGTTCTTC. Amino acids: CASSEAGHEQFF.

This clone was seen just once. The chain carries TRBV10-2 and TRBJ1-5; 8 nucleotides agree with TRBD1. The V and J ends lost 3 bases and 5 bases, in that order; junction bases with no gene match: 12. The CDR3 is 17 residues long. The germline CDR1 and CDR2 sequences are WSHSY and SAAADI. CDR3 sequence (DNA): TGCGCCAGCAGTGATCGGACAGGGACCTTTAACTATCAGCCCCAGCATTTT. Protein: CASSDRTGTFNYQPQHF.

The chain carries TRBV10-1 and TRBJ2-5, with D maybe TRBD1 (5 bases). V was clipped by 3 bases and J by 5 bases, with 13 bases between them. The CDR3 has 14 amino acids. CDR1 WNHNN and CDR2 SYGVQD come from the germline V gene (reference sequence). This chain's CDR3 is CASSDPGHTETQYF. The DNA for the CDR3 is TGCGCCAGCAGTGATCCCGGACATACTGAGACCCAGTACTTC.

The chain uses TRBV9 and TRBJ1-1, with no clear D. The CDR3 runs 17 residues. Germline V CDR1 and CDR2: SGDLS, YYNGEE. Between the trimmed V and J ends, which lost 4 bases and 4 bases, there was a span of 23 bases. CDR3 protein: CASSPRVLAFRGTEAFF. CDR3 nucleotide sequence: TGTGCCAGCAGCCCCCGGGTCTTGGCCTTTAGAGGCACTGAAGCTTTCTTT.

The chain uses TRBV5-8 and TRBJ2-5; TRBD1 matches at 7 bases. Trimming cost V 4 bases and J 2 bases; bases outside gene matches: 5. Germline CDR1 is SGHTS and CDR2 is YDEGEE. The CDR3 has 14 residues. As DNA, the CDR3 is TGTGCCAGCAGCCCGGGACAGCCTCAAGAGACCCAGTACTTC. Residues: CASSPGQPQETQYF.

V and J are TRBV6-5 and TRBJ2-2, with D unclear. The V gene's germline CDR1 is MNHEY and CDR2 SVGAGI. The CDR3 is 13 residues long. The V end lost 1 base, the J end lost 4 bases, and 4 bases lay between the germline ends. The CDR3 coding sequence is TGTGCCAGCAGTTACTTATTCACCGGGGAGCTGTTTTTT. Translating gives CASSYLFTGELFF.

The chain links TRBV30 to TRBJ2-3; 12 bases fit TRBD1. This CDR3 spans 14 amino acids. Germline V gene sequence: CDR1 GTSNPN, CDR2 SVGIG (reference sequence). V was clipped by 6 bases and J by 4 bases; unmatched bases: 5. The CDR3 spells CACGDRGPSDTQYF. The DNA for the CDR3 is TGTGCCTGCGGGGACAGGGGGCCTTCAGATACGCAGTATTTT.

The genes are TRBV19 and TRBJ2-7; D perhaps matches TRBD2 (5 bases). The CDR3 runs to 14 residues. V lost 5 bases and J 1 base, leaving 12 bases between the germline ends. Germline V gene lookup returns CDR1 LNHDA and CDR2 SQIVND (reference sequence). CDR3 loop: CASSDRGVSYEQYF. The CDR3 nucleotides read TGTGCCAGTAGTGATCGGGGAGTATCCTACGAGCAGTACTTC.

V gene TRBV14 combines with J gene TRBJ2-5; D unresolved. This CDR3 has 12 residues. Per the germline V gene, CDR1 is SGHDN and CDR2 is FVKESK. Trimming took off 1 base at V and 4 bases at J, with 4 bases between the two ends. In nucleotides, the CDR3 is TGTGCCAGCAGCCAAGTCCGAGAGACCCAGTACTTC. Protein sequence: CASSQVRETQYF.

The V and J genes are TRBV28 and TRBJ1-5, with TRBD1 matching 9 bases. V trimming: 5 bases; J trimming: 3 bases; junction bases outside the gene matches: 5. The CDR3 runs to 15 residues. Looked up from germline, CDR1 is MDHEN and CDR2 is SYDVKM. The CDR3 region has the DNA TGTGCCAGCAGTCCGGGGGACAGGGACAATCAGCCCCAGCATTTT. This sequence encodes CASSPGDRDNQPQHF.

The rearrangement uses TRBV7-9 and TRBJ2-7; D unresolved. Germline V gene sequence: CDR1 SEHNR, CDR2 FQNEAQ (reference sequence). Trimming took off 5 bases at V and 3 bases at J, with 11 bases between the two ends. The length of the CDR3 is 13 residues. This chain's CDR3 is CASSAPNDYEQYF. As DNA, the CDR3 is TGTGCCAGCAGCGCCCCTAACGACTACGAGCAGTACTTC.

The gene calls are TRBV30 and TRBJ2-7; TRBD2 matches at 11 bases. V lost 5 bases and J lost 3; bases outside the gene matches: 3. The germline gives CDR1 GTSNPN, CDR2 SVGIG (reference sequence). The CDR3 consists of 13 residues. CDR3 sequence: CAWRTSGLYEQYF. For the CDR3, the DNA is TGTGCCTGGCGGACTAGCGGGCTCTACGAGCAGTACTTC.

The V and J genes are TRBV30 and TRBJ2-3; maybe TRBD2 (6 bases). This CDR3 contains 18 residues. CDR1 and CDR2 (germline): GTSNPN, SVGIG (reference sequence). V was shortened by 0 bases and J by 1 base, with 20 bases between the two germline ends. The CDR3 sequence: CAWSVRVVGDWRTDTQYF. CDR3 bases: TGTGCCTGGAGTGTACGGGTGGTGGGGGACTGGCGCACAGATACGCAGTATTTT.

This sequence joins TRBV4-1 and TRBJ2-5; D is perhaps TRBD2 (5 bases). The V gene lost 0 bases and the J gene lost 2 bases, with 10 bases spanning the gap. This CDR3 region has 15 residues. Germline values: CDR1 MGHRA, CDR2 YSYEKL. The CDR3 region is CASSQEGRTQETQYF. The CDR3 nucleotides are TGCGCCAGCAGCCAAGAGGGGAGAACTCAAGAGACCCAGTACTTC.

J is TRBJ1-2 and V is TRBV5-1, with TRBD1 matching over 9 bases. J lost 4 bases, V lost 4 bases, and 11 bases had no gene match. The CDR3 consists of 16 residues. The germline V gene encodes CDR1 SGHRS and CDR2 YFSETQ. The CDR3 protein is CASSNLDRGEFYGYTF. The CDR3 bases are TGCGCCAGCAGCAACCTCGACAGGGGGGAATTCTATGGCTACACCTTC.

The chain employs TRBV2 and TRBJ2-2; D is possibly TRBD2 (6 bases). Germline CDR1 reads SNHLY; CDR2 reads FYNNEI. The V and J ends lost 8 bases and 6 bases respectively, with 13 bases between them. The CDR3 is 13 amino acids. The CDR3 reads CASYRERAGELFF. Written as DNA, the CDR3 is TGTGCCAGCTACCGGGAGAGGGCCGGGGAGCTGTTTTTT.

The chain employs TRBV5-4 and TRBJ1-2; D possibly corresponds to TRBD1 (5 bases). Trimming left V 4 bases short and J 1 base short, with 8 bases between. The CDR3 is 13 residues long. Germline assignment: CDR1 SGHNT and CDR2 YYREEE (reference sequence). DNA of the CDR3: TGTGCCAGCAGCCCTAGGGGTAACTATGGCTACACCTTC. It specifies CASSPRGNYGYTF. The full variable domain, with the rest looked up from reference TRBV5-4 and TRBJ1-2, is ETGVTQSPTHLIKTRGQQVTLRCSSQSGHNTVSWYQQALGQGPQFIFQYYREEENGRGNFPPRFSGLQFPNYSSELNVNALELDDSALYLCASSPRGNYGYTFGSGTRLTVV.

This clone was picked up one time. The V and J genes are TRBV28 and TRBJ2-1; TRBD2 matches 10 bases. CDR1 MDHEN and CDR2 SYDVKM come from the germline V gene. The junction had 5 bases not matched to a gene; V was cut back by 5 bases and J by 10 bases. This CDR3 contains 13 residues. CDR3 amino acids: CASSPSSGREQFF. In nucleotides, the CDR3 is TGTGCCAGCAGTCCATCTAGCGGGAGAGAGCAGTTCTTC.

The chain recombines TRBV29-1 with TRBJ1-1; 7 bases fit TRBD1. CDR1 and CDR2 (germline): SQVTM, ANQGSEA. The V gene end was trimmed by 3 bases and the J gene end by 0 bases; junction bases not matched to a gene: 1. The CDR3 runs to 13 residues. The CDR3 DNA reads as TGCAGCGTTGAGGGGACAGTGAACACTGAAGCTTTCTTT. This sequence encodes CSVEGTVNTEAFF.

The chain is built from TRBV5-4 and TRBJ2-5, with 8 bases lining up with TRBD2. Germline V gene lookup returns CDR1 SGHNT and CDR2 YYREEE (reference sequence). V lost 3 bases to trimming and J lost 3 bases; unmatched junction nucleotides: 13. The CDR3 covers 17 residues. The CDR3 loop reads CASSSNRGGLYEETQYF. In DNA form, the CDR3 reads TGTGCCAGCAGCTCCAACCGCGGGGGGCTATACGAAGAGACCCAGTACTTC.

The genes are TRBV19 and TRBJ1-5, with 8 bases that match TRBD1. V lost 6 bases to trimming and J lost 1 base; unmatched junction nucleotides: 8. CDR1 and CDR2 from the germline V gene are LNHDA and SQIVND (reference sequence). The CDR3 runs 16 residues. The CDR3 nucleotides are TGTGCCAGTAGCCTCATACAGGGGGACAGCAATCAGCCCCAGCATTTT. It is translated as CASSLIQGDSNQPQHF.

The chain uses TRBV18 and TRBJ1-4, with D possibly matching TRBD1 (6 bases). V was clipped by 3 bases and J by 5 bases, with 19 bases between them. This CDR3 is 17 amino acids long. The germline V gene has CDR1 KGHSH and CDR2 LQKENI. Here the CDR3 reads CASSPGALQARNEKLFF. The CDR3 nucleotides read TGTGCCAGCTCACCGGGGGCGTTACAGGCCCGGAATGAAAAACTGTTTTTT. Full variable domain (missing parts from reference TRBV18 and TRBJ1-4): NAGVMQNPRHLVRRRGQEARLRCSPMKGHSHVYWYRQLPEEGLKFMVYLQKENIIDESGMPKERFSAEFPKEGPSILRIQQVVRGDSAAYFCASSPGALQARNEKLFFGSGTQLSVL.

The V gene is TRBV28, the J gene TRBJ1-2; D not resolved. CDR1 and CDR2 (germline): MDHEN, SYDVKM. The CDR3 loop spans 15 amino acids. V shed 2 bases and J shed 7 bases, with 17 bases lying between them. In DNA form, the CDR3 reads TGTGCCAGCAGTTTACAGCTCGGAGGGATAAGTGGCTACACCTTC. Protein: CASSLQLGGISGYTF.

The chain combines TRBV6-5 with TRBJ1-6, with unresolved D. CDR3 length equals 14 residues. Germline V CDR1 and CDR2: MNHEY, SVGAGI. Trimming took off 7 bases at V and 10 bases at J, with 17 bases between the two ends. In DNA form, the CDR3 reads TGTGCCAGCATAATAGAGGTACCTGGATCACCCCTCCACTTT. Its translation: CASIIEVPGSPLHF.

The V gene is TRBV5-8, the J gene TRBJ1-1, with D possibly being TRBD1 (5 bases). This CDR3 is built from 14 residues. The V and J ends lost 7 bases and 3 bases respectively, with 16 bases between them. The germline V gene has CDR1 SGHTS and CDR2 YDEGEE. CDR3 DNA sequence: TGTGCCAGCGCCCTCACAGGCGGGGACACTGAAGCTTTCTTT. It codes for CASALTGGDTEAFF. Looking up the rest from reference TRBV5-8 and TRBJ1-1 gives the full variable domain: EAGVTQSPTHLIKTRGQQATLRCSPISGHTSVYWYQQALGLGLQFLLWYDEGEERNRGNFPPRFSGRQFPNYSSELNVNALELEDSALYLCASALTGGDTEAFFGQGTRLTVV.

This chain uses TRBV6-5 with TRBJ2-7, with D hard to call. The CDR3 contains 12 residues. The germline gives CDR1 MNHEY, CDR2 SVGAGI. V lost 7 bases and J lost 0, with 7 bases in between. CDR3 residues: CASTLGSYEQYV. The DNA for the CDR3 is TGTGCCAGCACCCTAGGCTCCTACGAGCAGTACGTC.

The chain couples TRBV7-9 to TRBJ2-5; no firm D call. There are 13 residues in the CDR3. The V gene lost 1 base and the J gene lost 2 bases, with 5 bases spanning the gap. Germline CDR1 reads SEHNR; CDR2 reads FQNEAQ (reference sequence). The CDR3 DNA sequence: TGTGCCAGCAGCTTAGTCCCTCAAGAGACCCAGTACTTC. Amino acids: CASSLVPQETQYF. Based on the CDR3 plus reference TRBV7-9 and TRBJ2-5, the full variable domain is DTGVSQNPRHKITKRGQNVTFRCDPISEHNRLYWYRQTLGQGPEFLTYFQNEAQLEKSRLLSDRFSAERPKGSFSTLEIQRTEQGDSAMYLCASSLVPQETQYFGPGTRLLVL.